Described below is a single T cell receptor beta chain sequence and its context. Its antigen is not yet known. Base quality data are lacking; no much larger clone is found one base away. Library construction relied on the immunoSEQ multiplex PCR assay. For the multiplex PCR, a mixture combining 60 forward primers for TCR Vbeta segments and 13 reverse primers for TCR Jbeta segments was used. The CDR3 region of rearranged TCR beta genes was amplified from genomic DNA with a multiplex PCR assay. The amplified TCR beta libraries were sequenced on the Illumina HiSeq System as 87-base-pair reads. The study's processing was this. A later analysis counted some 74 million unique TCR beta chains across the 650 to 700 repertoires, and some 11 million of these chains were shared by at least two donors. A nearest-neighbor algorithm error-corrected the raw reads and collapsed the reads into unique sequences, merging closely related sequences to remove PCR and sequencing errors. Alignment of CDR3 sequences to IMGT reference sequences was used to assign V, D and J gene segments. For a sequence to be retained, a match of at least six nucleotides was required to both a V gene segment and a J gene segment. Rearrangements were called productive when the CDR3 lacked stop codons and stayed in frame with V and J; all others were non-productive. Following IMGT convention, CDR3 was defined as the stretch from the second conserved V-encoded cysteine up to the conserved J-encoded phenylalanine. The earlier analysis of some 540 of the donors excluded any sequence lacking an unambiguous match to a single V gene segment. An earlier analysis of 450 to 650 of the donors called V segments functional above 56.7% productive rearrangements and segregating when the between-donor standard deviation exceeded 5%. A statistical classification framework was built to diagnose cytomegalovirus status from the catalog of TCR beta chain sequences. A later analysis assigned V and J genes by comparing TCR nucleotide sequences with IMGT/GENE-DB human TR gene sequences. In a later analysis, CDR3 sequences and most-parsimonious VDJ recombination scenarios were assigned using the TCRdist pipeline. In a later analysis, each TCR beta chain was defined by its CDR3 amino acid sequence together with its V-gene family, and reads without a unique V-gene family were excluded. In a later analysis, fewer than 650 highly shared, low-generation-probability nucleotide sequences were removed to address suspected cross-contamination and a sequencing artifact. In a later analysis, a clonal expansion index was calculated for each public chain from normalized within-repertoire ranks of inferred template counts. Generation probabilities in a later analysis came from a VDJ recombination model fitted to out-of-frame rearrangements, and those results were checked against IGoR. A later analysis scored TCR-TCR, TCR-HLA and TCR-CMV co-occurrence with hypergeometric tests, applying a repertoire-size bias correction to TCR pairs. In a later analysis, false discovery rates were estimated by permuting HLA or CMV assignments 20 times. In a later analysis, co-occurring TCRs were grouped with DBSCAN, and TCRdist sequence similarity was added when clustering was performed within HLA-allele-positive subsets. Repertoires with fewer than 30,000 or more than 120,000 public chains were left out of co-occurrence clustering, as were four to six repertoires with anomalous nucleotide sharing. TCRdb retrieved this table from immuneACCESS and kept in-frame rearrangements only. Not all clones are present; in checked studies, unresolved V genes account for under half, and no reason is known for the remainder. The DNA gave D and trimming, while V, J and clone size come from that table. This sample lists about 160,000 clones; roughly four fifths were detected once. Approximately 3.1% of the sample goes to the ten largest clones.

V and J are truncated by 2 bases and 0 bases respectively, leaving an intervening sequence of 14 bases. Sequences SQVTM (CDR1) and ANQGSEA (CDR2) are obtained from the germline V gene. The CDR3 runs 15 amino acids, cysteine and phenylalanine included. Only CDR3 DNA is held: 45 bases, read in frame from base 1. This specimen belongs to a study of cytomegalovirus exposure and HLA in healthy donors (dated by TCRdb to 2017 to 2019). General notes on the study: An earlier analysis of approximately 640 of the donors reported 250 to 350 Gb of sequence data and roughly 100 million unique TCR beta sequences from some 180 million T cells. Typing coverage differed by locus: A, B, C, DRB1 and DQB1 were typed in roughly 629-630 donors, DQA1 in 500 to 550, DPA1 in over 600, and DPB1 in 472. Every discovery cohort repertoire had been produced on one sequencing platform. Alongside the repertoire data, information on donor age, sex, ethnicity and CMV serostatus was compiled. In an earlier analysis of 587 of the donors, high-throughput TCR beta sequencing was used to judge whether each TCR beta V gene segment behaved as functional or pseudogenic. HLA typing included class I and class II loci at four-digit resolution. Genome-wide SNP genotypes for about three fifths of the roughly 670 donors were used in a later genetic analysis, which treated that subset as a discovery cohort. To study patterns of TCR occurrence, a later analysis re-analyzed previously published TCR beta repertoires from more than 550 donors and added high-resolution HLA genotyping. On average, about 240,000 unique TCR beta nucleotide sequences were sequenced per donor among some 420 genotyped donors of the cohort, with around 19% of those sequences being non-productive. Using immunosequencing, the study profiled T cell repertoires from approximately 700 subjects and related those repertoires to cytomegalovirus serostatus. Rather than using new phenotypic data, the later analysis identified candidate immune exposures from TCR beta sequences and from how often those sequences occurred across donors. About 330 gigabases of sequencing data and roughly 80 million unique TCR sequences made up an early release that covered several hundred HLA-typed donors. The study was designed to test whether signatures of past pathogen exposure could be identified by cataloging public T cell receptors. Of the approximately 400 genotyped donors, roughly 85% fell in the genetic ancestry cluster associated with self-reported Caucasian donors. Four to six DR-DQ haplotypes were handled as single units for association and clustering, since linkage in the cohort was strong. To predict cytomegalovirus infection status, the study brought together high-throughput TCR immunosequencing, statistical association of individual TCRs with disease status, and machine learning. Along with the roughly 610-subject first cohort, a separate validation cohort of around 120 different subjects was used.

The cohort was made up of about 670 healthy bone marrow donors. At the time of sampling, all cohort members were nominally healthy, though unrecorded immune exposures were likely present. The donor tested CMV seronegative, placing the donor among the approximately 400 seronegative members of the cohort. Each donor provided a peripheral blood sample, and peripheral blood mononuclear cells were used for TCR beta sequencing. Genomic DNA was extracted from the blood cell samples with the Qiagen DNeasy Blood Extraction Kit. Points the paper makes about the study in general: V-gene and J-gene trimming of TCR beta chains was associated with a missense DCLRE1C variant in a later genetic analysis, and the association was replicated in an independent cohort. A total of 150 or so TCR beta chains were listed by the study as associated with cytomegalovirus. In a later genetic analysis, fewer N-insertions in productive TCRs were reported among donors in an Asian-associated ancestry cluster than the roughly 700-donor mean. A further reported finding was that TCR beta sequences accurately predicted the HLA-A and HLA-B alleles for most subjects in the first cohort. Compared with equally common non-associated chains, HLA-associated TCR beta chains in a later analysis were more clonally expanded and had lower generation probabilities. Sequencing depth was assumed to be roughly uniform across donors in the presence/absence analyses, though that assumption may not hold. Because HLA typing was unavailable for some donors at each locus, only the typed subset was used in association tests. Several of the top co-occurrence clusters appeared to be linked to parvovirus B19, influenza, CMV and Epstein-Barr virus, according to a later analysis. Correlated functional status among segregating V segments might be attributable to linkage disequilibrium, but an unknown experimental factor could not be ruled out. In a later analysis, the rate of TCR association differed among HLA loci, with DRB1 alleles having the most associated TCRs and HLA-C alleles having the fewest. The authors suggested that the approach could potentially be extended to other disease states and immunological phenotypes. Some IMGT-functional V segments, including TRBV6-2 and TRBV6-3, could not be told apart with the 87-base-pair reads, so those segments were excluded. While some public TCRs were present in many individuals, most TCR sequences turned up only very rarely across donors. The classifier was reported to diagnose cytomegalovirus status with high specificity and sensitivity in both the original and validation cohorts. In vitro tests confirmed that three of the cytomegalovirus-associated TCR beta chains recognize cytomegalovirus antigens. Most CMV-associated TCR beta chains appeared to be HLA-restricted in a later analysis, and the HLA associations seemed to be driven largely by CMV exposure. In an earlier analysis of approximately 590 of the donors, most TCR beta V segments appeared in productive rearrangements about 90% or about 30% of the time, broadly matching IMGT annotations. When HLA alleles, especially DR and DQ, strongly co-occurred, TCR associations were difficult to assign to individual alleles. A cluster of highly shared sequence variants was judged likely to represent a technical artifact of the sequencing pipeline. Approximately 16 rarely observed V segments, including chromosome 9 orphons, were excluded from the earlier analysis of a few hundred of the donors because counts were too low. At a false discovery rate of 0.05, a later analysis linked roughly 17,000 TCR beta sequences to specific HLA alleles. The only immune exposure information available for the cohort was CMV serostatus. Only TCR beta chains were sequenced in this cohort, and the absence of alpha or paired-chain data limited detectable features.

The chain is assembled from TRBV29-1 and TRBJ2-7; a tentative D call is TRBD1 (6 bases match). The TCR was taken from a woman aged 40 to 49 in good health and CMV-seronegative. The sequencing input was PBMCs. The bases read TGCAGCGTTGAATTTTTTGACAGGCCCTCCTACGAGCAGTACTTC. The translation is CSVEFFDRPSYEQYF.